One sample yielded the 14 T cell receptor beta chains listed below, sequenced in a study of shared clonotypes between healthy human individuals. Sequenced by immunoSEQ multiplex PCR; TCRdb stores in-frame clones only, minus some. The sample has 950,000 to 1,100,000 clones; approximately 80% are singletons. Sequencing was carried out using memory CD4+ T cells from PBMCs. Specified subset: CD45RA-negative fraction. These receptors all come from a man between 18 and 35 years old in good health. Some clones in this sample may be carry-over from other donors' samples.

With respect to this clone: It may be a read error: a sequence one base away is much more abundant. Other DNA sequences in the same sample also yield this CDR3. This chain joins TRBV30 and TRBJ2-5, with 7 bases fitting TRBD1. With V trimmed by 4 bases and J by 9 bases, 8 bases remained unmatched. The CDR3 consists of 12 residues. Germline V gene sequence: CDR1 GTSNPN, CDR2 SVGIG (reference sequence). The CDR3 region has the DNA TGTGCCTGGACCCAAGAGGGGACAGCCCAGTACTTC. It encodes CAWTQEGTAQYF.

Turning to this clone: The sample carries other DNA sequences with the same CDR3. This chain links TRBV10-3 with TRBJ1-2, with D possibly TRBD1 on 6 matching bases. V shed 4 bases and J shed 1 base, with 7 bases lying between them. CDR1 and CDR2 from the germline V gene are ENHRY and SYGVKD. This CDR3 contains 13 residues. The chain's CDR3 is CAISVQGNYGYTF. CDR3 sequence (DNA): TGTGCCATCAGTGTACAGGGTAACTATGGCTACACCTTC.

This CDR3 is CASSGRGGVMNTEAFF. The CDR3, as DNA: TGTGCCAGCAGCGGGAGGGGCGGGGTCATGAACACTGAAGCTTTCTTT. This chain joins TRBV9 and TRBJ1-1; D may be TRBD1 (5 bases). CDR1 and CDR2 (germline): SGDLS, YYNGEE. Deletions cut 3 bases from V and 0 bases from J, with 15 bases between. The CDR3 is 16 residues long.

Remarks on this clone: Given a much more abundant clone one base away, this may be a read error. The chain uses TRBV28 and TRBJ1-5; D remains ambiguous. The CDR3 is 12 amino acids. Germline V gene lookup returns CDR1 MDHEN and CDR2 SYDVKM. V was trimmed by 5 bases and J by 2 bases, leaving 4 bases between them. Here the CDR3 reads CASSTGNQPQHF. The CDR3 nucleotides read TGTGCCAGCAGTACAGGCAATCAGCCCCAGCATTTT.

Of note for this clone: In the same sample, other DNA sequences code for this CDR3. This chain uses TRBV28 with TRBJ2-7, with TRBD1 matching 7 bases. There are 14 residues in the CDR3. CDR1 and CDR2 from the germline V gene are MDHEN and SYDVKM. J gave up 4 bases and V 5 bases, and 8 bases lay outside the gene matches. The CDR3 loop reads CASSPPGDSYEQYF. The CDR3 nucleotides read TGTGCCAGCAGTCCCCCCGGGGACAGTTACGAGCAGTACTTC.

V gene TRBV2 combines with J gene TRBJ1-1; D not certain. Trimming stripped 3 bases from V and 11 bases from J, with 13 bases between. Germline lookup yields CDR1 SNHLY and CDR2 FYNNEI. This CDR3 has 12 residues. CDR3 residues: CASSELGKGAFF. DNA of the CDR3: TGTGCCAGCAGTGAGCTCGGTAAAGGGGCTTTCTTT.

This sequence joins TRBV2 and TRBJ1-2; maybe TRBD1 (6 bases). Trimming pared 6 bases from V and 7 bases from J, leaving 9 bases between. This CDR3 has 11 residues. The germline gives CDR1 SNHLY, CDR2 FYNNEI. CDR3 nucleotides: TGTGCCAGCAGGGGGGCTGGTGGCTACACCTTC. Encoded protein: CASRGAGGYTF.

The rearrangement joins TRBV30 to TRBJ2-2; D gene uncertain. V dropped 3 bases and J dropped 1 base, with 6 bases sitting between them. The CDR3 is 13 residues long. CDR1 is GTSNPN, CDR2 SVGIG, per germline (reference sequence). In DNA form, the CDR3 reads TGTGCCTGGAGCCGTTTGAACACCGGGGAGCTGTTTTTT. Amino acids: CAWSRLNTGELFF.

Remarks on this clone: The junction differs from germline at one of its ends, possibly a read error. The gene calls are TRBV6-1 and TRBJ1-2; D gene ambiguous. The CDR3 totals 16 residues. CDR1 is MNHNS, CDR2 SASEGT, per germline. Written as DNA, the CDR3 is TGTGCCAGCAGTGAAGCTAAGGCCGGCGGAAACTATCGCTACACCTTC. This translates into CASSEAKAGGNYRYTF.

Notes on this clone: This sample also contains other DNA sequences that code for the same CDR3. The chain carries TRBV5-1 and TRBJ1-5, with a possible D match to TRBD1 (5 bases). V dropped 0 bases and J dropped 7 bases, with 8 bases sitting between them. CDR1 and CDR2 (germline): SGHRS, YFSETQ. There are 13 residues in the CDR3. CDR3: CASSLDGGQPQHF. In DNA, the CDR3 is TGCGCCAGCAGCTTGGACGGGGGGCAGCCCCAGCATTTT.

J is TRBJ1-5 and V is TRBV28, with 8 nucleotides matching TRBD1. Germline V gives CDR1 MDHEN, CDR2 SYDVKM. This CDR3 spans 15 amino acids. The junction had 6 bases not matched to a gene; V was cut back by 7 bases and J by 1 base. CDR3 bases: TGTGCCAGCACCCAGGGGGCCCTAAGCAATCAGCCCCAGCATTTT. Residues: CASTQGALSNQPQHF.

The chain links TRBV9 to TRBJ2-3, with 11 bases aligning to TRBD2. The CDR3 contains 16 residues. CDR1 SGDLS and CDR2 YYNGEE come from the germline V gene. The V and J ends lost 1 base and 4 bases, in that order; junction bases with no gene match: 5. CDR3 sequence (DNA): TGTGCCAGCAGCGTACTTAGCGGGAGGGCCTCAGATACGCAGTATTTT. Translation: CASSVLSGRASDTQYF.

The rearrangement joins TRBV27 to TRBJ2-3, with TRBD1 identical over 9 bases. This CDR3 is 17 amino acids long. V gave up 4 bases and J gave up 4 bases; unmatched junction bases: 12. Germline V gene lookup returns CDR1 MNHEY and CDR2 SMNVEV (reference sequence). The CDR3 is CASSSRWGQGRSDTQYF. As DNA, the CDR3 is TGTGCCAGCAGTTCCAGGTGGGGACAGGGACGATCAGATACGCAGTATTTT.

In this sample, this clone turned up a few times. The CDR3 loop reads CASSPSGGSSNYGYTF. The CDR3 nucleotides are TGTGCCAGCTCACCATCTGGGGGGTCATCTAACTATGGCTACACCTTC. The rearrangement joins TRBV18 to TRBJ1-2, with a possible D match to TRBD1 (5 bases). V was shortened by 2 bases and J by 0 bases, with 13 bases between the two germline ends. CDR3 length equals 16 residues. Germline values: CDR1 KGHSH, CDR2 LQKENI.